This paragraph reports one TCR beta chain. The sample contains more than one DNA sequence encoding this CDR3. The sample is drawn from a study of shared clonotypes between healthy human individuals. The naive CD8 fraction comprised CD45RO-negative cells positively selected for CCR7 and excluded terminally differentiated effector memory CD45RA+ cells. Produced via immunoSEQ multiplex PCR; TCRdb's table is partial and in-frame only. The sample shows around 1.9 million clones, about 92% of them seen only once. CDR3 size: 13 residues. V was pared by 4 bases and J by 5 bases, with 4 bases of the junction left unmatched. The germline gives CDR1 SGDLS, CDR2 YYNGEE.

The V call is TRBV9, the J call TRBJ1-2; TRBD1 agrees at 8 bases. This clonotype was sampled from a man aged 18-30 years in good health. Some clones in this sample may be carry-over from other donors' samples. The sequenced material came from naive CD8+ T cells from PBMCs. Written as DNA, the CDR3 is TGTGCCAGCAGCACAACAGGGGGTTATGGCTACACCTTC. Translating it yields CASSTTGGYGYTF.